A single sample is the source of the 25 T cell receptor beta chains below, sequenced in a study of T cell repertoires and leukemia-associated antigens (dated by TCRdb to the late 2010s). The antigens for these receptors are not known. Receptors were amplified or captured by 5' RACE. Reads for this sample came from an Illumina MiSeq. TCRdb reanalyzed the raw reads on its own, using fastp at Q25 for trimming and MiXCR for clone calling, and kept in-frame beta chains. Here each entry gathers all rows of one CDR3 protein and keeps the most common genes and DNA. This sample holds 11,000 or so distinct CDR3 sequences; just over 40% were observed only once. Clones ranked in the top ten supply roughly 33% of the sample. The sequenced sample was CD3+ T cells sorted from blood and cultured. Every receptor here comes from a female donor in good health.

This clonotype was seen more than once but under ten times. The chain carries TRBV27 and TRBJ2-7; the D gene could be TRBD1 or TRBD2 (5 bases each). Trimming shortened V by 4 bases and J by 0 bases, and 10 bases separated the two germline ends. Germline V gives CDR1 MNHEY, CDR2 SMNVEV (reference sequence). The CDR3 length is 14 residues. The CDR3 reads CASSYGTDSYEQYF. The CDR3 nucleotides are TGTGCCAGCAGTTACGGGACGGACTCCTACGAGCAGTACTTC.

The chain combines TRBV7-3 with TRBJ1-1, with unresolved D. From germline, CDR1 is SGHTA and CDR2 FQGTGA. The CDR3 length is 14 residues. Trimming stripped 5 bases from V and 1 base from J, with 11 bases between. As DNA, the CDR3 is TGTGCCAGCAGCCATTCTGGACCGAACACTGAAGCTTTCTTT. Its translation: CASSHSGPNTEAFF.

This clonotype was detected only a few times. CDR3 in DNA: TGCGCCAGCAGCATAGGGAGCACAGATACGCAGTATTTT. Protein sequence: CASSIGSTDTQYF. The chain joins TRBV5-1 to TRBJ2-3, with D uncertain. V lost 4 bases and J 0 bases, leaving 6 bases between the germline ends. This CDR3 is 13 amino acids long. The germline V gene encodes CDR1 SGHRS and CDR2 YFSETQ.

This clonotype is medium-sized in the sample. V gene TRBV14 combines with J gene TRBJ2-7, with D maybe TRBD1 (6 bases). The CDR3 runs 13 residues. Germline values: CDR1 SGHDN, CDR2 FVKESK. The V end lost 3 bases, the J end lost 10 bases, and 16 bases lay between the germline ends. The CDR3 DNA reads as TGTGCCAGCAGCCAGGGACAAGGAACCCAACAGTACTTC. Encoded protein: CASSQGQGTQQYF.

In regard to this clonotype: Here the CDR3 omits its conserved ending phenylalanine or tryptophan, so a read error is the likely source. The V gene is TRBV19, the J gene TRBJ1-5, with a weak D call TRBD1 (6 bases). V was clipped by 3 bases and J by 5 bases, with 17 bases between them. The CDR3 runs 16 residues. CDR1 and CDR2 from the germline V gene are LNHDA and SQIVND (reference sequence). The CDR3 bases are TGTGCCAGTAGTATCTCCCCCAGGGGCACCCATCAGCCCCAGCATTCT. This codes for CASSISPRGTHQPQHS.

This clonotype was seen repeatedly, ten times or more. This sequence joins TRBV6-4 and TRBJ2-3; possibly TRBD1 or TRBD2 for D (5 bases each). Per germline, CDR1 MRHNA and CDR2 SNTAGT. V lost 5 bases, J lost 3 bases, and 9 bases lay in between. The CDR3 consists of 13 residues. The CDR3 region is CASSSGPTDTQYF. The CDR3 DNA reads TGTGCCAGCAGTTCGGGACCGACAGATACGCAGTATTTT.

The V call is TRBV5-1, the J call TRBJ2-1; TRBD2 matches at 8 bases. The germline V gene has CDR1 SGHRS and CDR2 YFSETQ. The V gene end was trimmed by 0 bases and the J gene end by 7 bases; junction bases not matched to a gene: 18. This CDR3 region has 19 residues. CDR3 coding DNA: TGCGCCAGCAGCTTGGCCCCCACGGTGGTAGCGGGAAACCGGAATGAGCAGTTCTTC. This translates into CASSLAPTVVAGNRNEQFF.

By share, this clonotype ranks as medium-sized. The rearrangement joins TRBV6-5 to TRBJ2-1; no clear D gene. The V gene lost 8 bases and the J gene lost 9 bases, with 17 bases spanning the gap. Germline CDR1 reads MNHEY; CDR2 reads SVGAGI. The length of the CDR3 is 13 residues. The CDR3 sequence: CASYRSQSTEQFF. The CDR3 nucleotides read TGTGCCAGCTACCGGTCCCAAAGTACTGAGCAGTTCTTC.

This clonotype was observed many times. The chain links TRBV7-9 to TRBJ2-7, with 7 bases matching TRBD1. V lost 0 bases and J lost 3; bases outside the gene matches: 2. Germline CDR1 reads SEHNR; CDR2 reads FQNEAQ (reference sequence). The CDR3 sequence is 14 residues long. DNA of the CDR3: TGTGCCAGCAGCTTAGCTGGGACAGACTACGAGCAGTACTTC. Its translation: CASSLAGTDYEQYF.

The chain carries TRBV5-1 and TRBJ2-3; TRBD2 is a possible D gene (6 bases). The CDR3 consists of 16 residues. V was pared by 0 bases and J by 0 bases, with 11 bases between. From germline, CDR1 is SGHRS and CDR2 YFSETQ. CDR3 sequence: CASSLGGLTSTDTQYF. The CDR3, as DNA: TGCGCCAGCAGCTTGGGAGGACTAACTAGCACAGATACGCAGTATTTT. Supplemented by reference TRBV5-1 and TRBJ2-3, the full variable domain reads KAGVTQTPRYLIKTRGQQVTLSCSPISGHRSVSWYQQTPGQGLQFLFEYFSETQRNKGNFPGRFSGRQFSNSRSEMNVSTLELGDSALYLCASSLGGLTSTDTQYFGPGTRLTVL.

About this clonotype: A much larger clone lies a single base off, so this may be a read error. The CDR3 does not close with the conserved phenylalanine or tryptophan, likely indicating a read error. The V call is TRBV27, the J call TRBJ1-6, with 7 bases matching TRBD1. This CDR3 spans 17 amino acids. The germline V gene encodes CDR1 MNHEY and CDR2 SMNVEV (reference sequence). The V gene end was trimmed by 6 bases and the J gene end by 12 bases; junction bases not matched to a gene: 20. In nucleotides, the CDR3 is TGTGCCAGCAGCCGCTTTCTTTCCGGGACAGTTCCTTTACCCCTCCACTAT. Its translation: CASSRFLSGTVPLPLHY.

This clonotype was recorded a few times. This CDR3 reads CASSLDTPRRSGLPSDTQYF. CDR3 sequence (DNA): TGCGCCAGCAGCTTGGACACCCCCCGGCGTTCGGGACTCCCCTCAGATACGCAGTATTTT. The chain links TRBV5-1 to TRBJ2-3; maybe TRBD2 (6 bases). The CDR3 is made up of 20 amino acids. Germline CDR1 is SGHRS and CDR2 is YFSETQ. V dropped 0 bases and J dropped 4 bases, with 27 bases sitting between them.

The genes are TRBV29-1 and TRBJ1-2, with D hard to call. The V gene lost 7 bases and the J gene lost 3 bases, with 6 bases spanning the gap. Germline assignment: CDR1 SQVTM and CDR2 ANQGSEA. The CDR3 has 10 residues. CDR3 nucleotides: TGCAGCGGCCAGGACTATGGCTACACCTTC. Amino acids: CSGQDYGYTF.

The chain combines TRBV10-3 with TRBJ2-7, with TRBD2 matching 9 bases. Germline-derived CDR1 and CDR2 are ENHRY and SYGVKD. The V segment lost 10 bases and the J segment 1 base; nucleotides outside the gene matches: 11. CDR3 length: 15 residues. This CDR3 is CATSRPSGISYEQYF. CDR3 coding DNA: TGTGCCACCTCGAGGCCTAGCGGGATTTCCTACGAGCAGTACTTC.

In this sample, this clonotype turned up a few times. The J gene is TRBJ2-1, the V gene TRBV20-1, with 8 bases aligning to TRBD2. From germline, CDR1 is DFQATT and CDR2 SNEGSKA (reference sequence). CDR3 length equals 15 residues. Trimming removed 4 bases from V and 6 bases from J; junction bases left unmatched: 11. The CDR3 sequence: CSATGPGGPRNEQFF. In DNA form, the CDR3 reads TGCAGTGCTACCGGGCCGGGAGGGCCGCGCAATGAGCAGTTCTTC.

This rearrangement joins TRBV20-1 to TRBJ1-2; D might be TRBD1 (5 bases). The germline V gene encodes CDR1 DFQATT and CDR2 SNEGSKA (reference sequence). The ends were cut back, 1 base at V and 8 bases at J, with 17 bases in the middle. CDR3 size: 14 residues. The CDR3 nucleotides read TGCAGTGCTAGAGGTACAGGTGATTCGGCCGGCTACACCTTC. Translating it yields CSARGTGDSAGYTF.

The rearrangement uses TRBV20-1 and TRBJ2-5, with 13 bases lining up with TRBD2. CDR1 is DFQATT, CDR2 SNEGSKA, per germline (reference sequence). The V and J ends lost 3 bases and 7 bases, in that order; junction bases with no gene match: 11. The CDR3 consists of 16 residues. CDR3 region: CSASSPTSGGVGTQYF. The CDR3 DNA reads TGCAGTGCTAGCTCCCCTACTAGCGGGGGGGTCGGGACCCAGTACTTC.

To note about this clonotype: Because it lacks the conserved phenylalanine or tryptophan at the end, this CDR3 is likely a read error. The V call is TRBV24-1, the J call TRBJ1-1, with 8 positions matching TRBD1. Looked up from germline, CDR1 is KGHDR and CDR2 is SFDVKD. The CDR3 covers 13 residues. The CDR3 DNA reads TGTGCCACCAGGGACAGGGCCAACACTGAGGCTTTCCTT. It codes for CATRDRANTEAFL.

J is TRBJ2-7 and V is TRBV12-3 or TRBV12-4; maybe TRBD1 (6 bases). The V end lost 6 bases, the J end lost 9 bases, and 15 bases lay between the germline ends. This CDR3 has 12 residues. This CDR3 reads CASSENLGAQYF. CDR3 DNA sequence: TGTGCCAGCAGCGAAAATTTGGGGGCGCAGTACTTC.

This clonotype was seen just once. The J gene is TRBJ2-7, the V gene TRBV7-2; D call uncertain. Germline CDR1 SGHTA, CDR2 FQGNSA. CDR3 length equals 14 residues. Trimming took 0 bases from V and 1 from J, leaving 7 bases between them. The CDR3 is CASSLAKLSYEQYF. Here the CDR3 DNA reads TGTGCCAGCAGCTTAGCAAAGTTATCCTACGAGCAGTACTTC.

Many counts were recorded for this clonotype. The CDR3 spells CASSLVPGMNQPQHF. The CDR3 DNA sequence: TGTGCCAGCAGCTTAGTCCCGGGGATGAATCAGCCCCAGCATTTT. J is TRBJ1-5 and V is TRBV7-2; unclear D gene. CDR3 length: 15 residues. The V and J ends lost 1 base and 4 bases respectively, with 11 bases between them. CDR1 and CDR2 (germline): SGHTA, FQGNSA.

The V call is TRBV10-3, the J call TRBJ2-3; the match to TRBD2 covers 9 bases. CDR1 is ENHRY, CDR2 SYGVKD, per germline. There are 14 residues in the CDR3. V lost 4 bases, J lost 1 base, and 0 bases stayed unmatched. Written as DNA, the CDR3 is TGTGCCATCAGTGGACTAGCGGGCACAGATACGCAGTATTTT. This codes for CAISGLAGTDTQYF.

This clonotype was observed many times. The chain combines TRBV5-4 with TRBJ2-1, with a tentative D call TRBD2 (5 bases). The V end was cut by 1 base, the J end by 0 bases, with 8 bases between. The V gene's germline CDR1 is SGHNT and CDR2 YYREEE (reference sequence). The CDR3 totals 15 residues. The CDR3 reads CASSLSGSSYNEQFF. CDR3 nucleotides: TGTGCCAGCAGCTTGAGCGGTAGCTCCTACAATGAGCAGTTCTTC.

This clonotype is termed medium-sized. V and J are TRBV29-1 and TRBJ2-5, with 7 nucleotides matching TRBD1. J lost 7 bases, V lost 7 bases, and 12 bases had no gene match. Germline CDR1 SQVTM, CDR2 ANQGSEA. The CDR3 length is 13 residues. CDR3: CSAATGTRGTQYF. The CDR3 DNA is TGCAGCGCTGCGACAGGGACAAGAGGGACCCAGTACTTC.

This clonotype was seen just once. The CDR3 coding sequence is TGCAGCGTTGAGACCGGGAGCGCCCCCTACGAGCAGTACTTC. This codes for CSVETGSAPYEQYF. V is TRBV29-1 and J is TRBJ2-7, with D perhaps matching TRBD2 (6 bases). The length of the CDR3 is 14 residues. V lost 3 bases and J 2 bases, leaving 14 bases between the germline ends. Germline V lookup: CDR1 SQVTM, CDR2 ANQGSEA.